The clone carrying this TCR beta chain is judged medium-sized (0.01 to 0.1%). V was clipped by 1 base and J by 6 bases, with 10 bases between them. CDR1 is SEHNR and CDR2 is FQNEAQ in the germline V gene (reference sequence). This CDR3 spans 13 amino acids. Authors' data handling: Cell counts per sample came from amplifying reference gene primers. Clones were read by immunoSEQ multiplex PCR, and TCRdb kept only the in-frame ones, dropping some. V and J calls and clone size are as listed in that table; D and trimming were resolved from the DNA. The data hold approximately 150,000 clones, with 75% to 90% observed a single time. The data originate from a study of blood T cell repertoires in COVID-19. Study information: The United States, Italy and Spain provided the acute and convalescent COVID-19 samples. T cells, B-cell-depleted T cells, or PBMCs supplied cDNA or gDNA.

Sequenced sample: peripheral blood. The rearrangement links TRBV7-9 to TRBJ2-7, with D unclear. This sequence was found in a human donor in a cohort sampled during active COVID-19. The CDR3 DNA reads TGTGCCAGCAGCTTAGAGTTCAGGTCCGAGCAGTACGTC. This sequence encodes CASSLEFRSEQYV.